Listed below are T cell receptor beta chains from one sample, sequenced in a study of T cells in Graves' hyperthyroidism and ophthalmopathy. Each CDR3 protein is one row after TCRdb ran MiXCR on the multiplex PCR reads. This table holds a few hundred thousand distinct CDR3 sequences, about 19% found once. Sequencing was done on a sample of blood. These receptors were collected from a man aged 45-65 years with Graves' ophthalmopathy. CDR3s include the opening cysteine and the closing phenylalanine or tryptophan. The D gene is left open where the match is weak. Part of the rows lack a size; the others show once, few, many or a class for expanded clones.

cdr3_aa cdr3_nt d_call clone_size j_call v_call
CASSRRTSGSVNTQYF TGTGCCAGCAGCCGACGGACTAGCGGGAGTGTAAATACGCAGTATTTT TRBD2 many TRBJ2-3 TRBV11-2
CASSSGTQGGSPLHF TGTGCCAGCAGTTCCGGGACTCAGGGAGGTTCACCCCTCCACTTT . . TRBJ1-6 TRBV6-1
CASSHGLAGSDTQYF TGTGCCAGCAGCCACGGACTAGCAGGCTCAGATACGCAGTATTTT TRBD2 . TRBJ2-3 TRBV7-9
CASSQWAGHYGYTF TGTGCCAGCAGCCAATGGGCAGGGCACTATGGCTACACCTTC . many TRBJ1-2 TRBV3-1
CASRGGGDPIWSPLHF TGTGCCAGCAGGGGCGGGGGGGACCCCATATGGTCACCCCTCCACTTT . . TRBJ1-6 TRBV6-1
CASSLVSASGRGVEQFF TGTGCCAGCAGCTTAGTTAGTGCTAGCGGGAGAGGCGTTGAGCAGTTCTTC TRBD2 many TRBJ2-1 TRBV11-1
CASSPRLDPNTGELFF TGCGCCAGCAGCCCCCGTCTAGATCCGAACACCGGGGAGCTGTTTTTT . few TRBJ2-2 TRBV4-1
CASSFSGRAGSGELFF TGTGCCAGCAGCTTTAGCGGGAGGGCCGGAAGCGGGGAGCTGTTTTTT TRBD2 . TRBJ2-2 TRBV7-9
CASIANTEAFF TGTGCCAGCATCGCGAACACTGAAGCTTTCTTT . many TRBJ1-1 TRBV28
CAISESDLSGANVLTF TGTGCCATCAGTGAGTCGGACCTCTCTGGGGCCAACGTCCTGACTTTC . . TRBJ2-6 TRBV10-3
CASSQGDSLRETQYF TGTGCCAGCAGCCAAGGGGACAGCCTAAGGGAGACCCAGTACTTC TRBD1 few TRBJ2-5 TRBV7-9
CASSLSGTGLYEQYF TGTGCCAGCAGCTTATCCGGGACAGGCCTTTACGAGCAGTACTTC TRBD1 few TRBJ2-7 TRBV7-2
CASSSVSNNEQFF TGCGCCAGCAGCTCCGTCTCCAACAATGAGCAGTTCTTC . few TRBJ2-1 TRBV5-1
CASSLRLASGGETQYF TGTGCCAGCAGCTTAAGACTGGCCAGCGGGGGGGAGACCCAGTACTTC TRBD2 . TRBJ2-5 TRBV7-2
CASSLAGVTNTEAFF TGTGCCAGCAGCTTAGCCGGGGTAACGAACACTGAAGCTTTCTTT . few TRBJ1-1 TRBV7-9
CASSYRREYYEQYF TGTGCCAGCAGTTACCGGCGGGAGTACTACGAGCAGTACTTC TRBD2 . TRBJ2-7 TRBV6-5
CASSPLAGGNEQFF TGCGCCAGCAGCCCCCTAGCGGGAGGTAATGAGCAGTTCTTC TRBD2 many TRBJ2-1 TRBV5-1
CASSFPREGGEKLFF TGTGCCAGCAGTTTCCCAAGGGAGGGTGGTGAAAAACTGTTTTTT . few TRBJ1-4 TRBV28
CASSFRSSYEQYF TGTGCCAGCAGTTTTAGGAGCTCCTACGAGCAGTACTTC . many TRBJ2-7 TRBV27
CASSLEGSSNTGELFF TGTGCCAGCAGCTTAGAGGGGAGCTCGAACACCGGGGAGCTGTTTTTT . many TRBJ2-2 TRBV11-2
CASSPGLAGGPSTDTQYF TGTGCCAGCTCACCCGGACTAGCGGGAGGGCCGAGCACAGATACGCAGTATTTT TRBD2 many TRBJ2-3 TRBV18
CASSLNAGGPDEQYF TGTGCCAGCAGCTTAAACGCGGGAGGGCCCGACGAGCAGTACTTC TRBD2 many TRBJ2-7 TRBV7-2
CASSLGAMGTGKYF TGTGCCAGCAGCTTAGGGGCCATGGGGACAGGGAAGTACTTC TRBD1 many TRBJ2-5 TRBV11-2
CASSEAHRDYGYTF TGTGCCAGCAGTGAAGCGCATAGGGACTATGGCTACACCTTC . . TRBJ1-2 TRBV6-1